What follows are 23 T cell receptor beta chains derived from one specimen sequenced in a study of T-cell reconstitution after alpha-beta-depleted transplantation in children (dated by TCRdb to about 2016). The sample's treatment or condition label is to be understood as: allogeneic hematopoietic cell transplantation with graft depleted of TCRalphabeta T cells and CD19 B cells. Library preparation used PCR. The instrument was an Illumina HiSeq 2500. TCR libraries were prepared with molecular barcoding, using unique molecular identifiers to normalize TCRbeta repertoire quantification. TCRdb reran the public reads through fastp at Q25 and MiXCR, keeping productive beta chains. CDR3 protein duplicates are merged, each entry listing the most common genes and DNA. For this sample there are hundreds of thousands of distinct CDR3 sequences; roughly 23% appear just once. The top ten clones comprise approximately 14% of the sample.

Here the sequenced sample was PBMCs, mostly from graft donor cells, taken 360 days after TCRalphabeta/CD19-depleted stem cell transplant. Every receptor here comes from a boy in the first two years of life who had a stem cell transplant for acute myeloid leukemia, so the T cells may come from the graft donor.

The V gene is TRBV15, the J gene TRBJ2-1, with 11 bases that match TRBD2. The CDR3 consists of 15 residues. Per germline, CDR1 LNHNV and CDR2 YYDKDF (reference sequence). The trim removed 4 bases at V and 4 bases at J, leaving 3 bases unmatched. CDR3 DNA sequence: TGTGCCACCAGCAACACTAGCGGGAGTTACAATGAGCAGTTCTTC. Its protein product is CATSNTSGSYNEQFF.

The gene calls are TRBV5-1 and TRBJ2-3; 10 bases line up with TRBD2. The CDR3 sequence is 15 residues long. Germline trimming cut 2 bases from V and 5 bases from J; bases unmatched to any gene: 5. Germline loops: CDR1 SGHRS, CDR2 YFSETQ. CDR3 coding DNA: TGCGCCAGCAGCTTCCAGCGGGGGGGCGTAGATACGCAGTATTTT. It specifies CASSFQRGGVDTQYF.

This clonotype was counted at least ten times. V usage is TRBV12-3 or TRBV12-4 and J usage is TRBJ2-3; D is ambiguous. CDR3 length: 14 residues. V lost 3 bases, J lost 0 bases, and 7 bases lay in between. The chain's CDR3 is CASSLTPSTDTQYF. The CDR3 nucleotides are TGTGCCAGCAGTTTGACTCCTAGCACAGATACGCAGTATTTT.

The rearrangement joins TRBV7-9 to TRBJ2-7, with D perhaps being TRBD1 or TRBD2 (5 bases each). From germline, CDR1 is SEHNR and CDR2 FQNEAQ (reference sequence). Trimming removed 1 base at V and 2 bases at J, with 12 bases between. The CDR3 has 15 amino acids. The CDR3 sequence is CASSLVGDPPYEQYV. In DNA, the CDR3 is TGTGCCAGCAGCTTAGTAGGGGACCCGCCCTACGAGCAGTACGTC.

The chain employs TRBV28 and TRBJ2-1, with 11 bases identical to TRBD2. CDR1 MDHEN and CDR2 SYDVKM come from the germline V gene. This CDR3 comprises 20 residues. With V trimmed by 3 bases and J by 4 bases, 17 bases remained unmatched. The CDR3 here is CASSFVERLAGRGNYNEQFF. Here the CDR3 DNA reads TGTGCCAGCAGTTTTGTGGAAAGACTAGCGGGGCGCGGAAATTACAATGAGCAGTTCTTC.

This clonotype was recorded at least ten times. This chain links TRBV24-1 with TRBJ2-2; D uncertain. V was trimmed by 1 base and J by 0 bases, leaving 8 bases between them. The germline CDR1 and CDR2 sequences are KGHDR and SFDVKD. This CDR3 is built from 16 residues. CDR3 sequence reads: CATSDFSKSNTGELFF. DNA of the CDR3: TGTGCCACCAGTGATTTTAGTAAGTCGAACACCGGGGAGCTGTTTTTT.

The chain joins TRBV20-1 to TRBJ2-3; D may be TRBD1 (6 bases). Germline V gives CDR1 DFQATT, CDR2 SNEGSKA (reference sequence). This CDR3 region has 16 residues. V was clipped by 0 bases and J by 2 bases, with 15 bases between them. CDR3 loop: CSARDLYRVSTDTQYF. The CDR3 DNA reads TGCAGTGCTAGAGATCTATACAGGGTTTCCACAGATACGCAGTATTTT.

The genes are TRBV7-8 and TRBJ1-2; D is perhaps TRBD1 (5 bases). Trimming stripped 8 bases from V and 6 bases from J, with 19 bases between. CDR1 SGHVS and CDR2 FQNEAQ come from the germline V gene. This CDR3 spans 14 amino acids. The CDR3, as DNA: TGTGCCAGCGACGGGGACCCTCGAGACCATGGCTACACCTTC. Encoded protein: CASDGDPRDHGYTF.

This clonotype was seen a handful of times. The chain employs TRBV6-2 or TRBV6-3 and TRBJ2-7; 11 positions match TRBD2. CDR3 length: 13 residues. V shed 7 bases and J 4 bases; nucleotides not matched to a gene: 3. From germline, CDR1 is MNHEY and CDR2 SVGEGT. The DNA for the CDR3 is TGTGCCAGCACCTGGACTAGCGGGTACGAGCAGTACTTC. Encoded protein: CASTWTSGYEQYF.

This clonotype was recorded many times. The rearrangement links TRBV24-1 to TRBJ2-2, with D unresolved. This CDR3 region has 16 residues. Per germline, CDR1 KGHDR and CDR2 SFDVKD. Trimming left V 5 bases short and J 2 bases short, with 14 bases between. The CDR3 DNA sequence: TGTGCCACCAGTGCGTCGTACGGCGGCAACACCGGGGAGCTGTTTTTT. It specifies CATSASYGGNTGELFF.

The chain carries TRBV28 and TRBJ2-1; D is perhaps TRBD1 (6 bases). The CDR3 extends over 16 amino acids. Germline CDR1 MDHEN, CDR2 SYDVKM. Trimming pared 5 bases from V and 3 bases from J, leaving 17 bases between. CDR3 in amino acids: CASSTTTGNYYNEQFF. The CDR3 nucleotides are TGTGCCAGCAGTACAACGACAGGCAACTACTACAATGAGCAGTTCTTC.

The chain combines TRBV15 with TRBJ2-1; no reliable D call. Germline assignment: CDR1 LNHNV and CDR2 YYDKDF (reference sequence). Trimming took off 0 bases at V and 4 bases at J, with 19 bases between the two ends. This CDR3 region has 18 residues. CDR3: CATSRDLNVGKEYNEQFF. The CDR3 DNA reads as TGTGCCACCAGCAGAGATCTGAACGTGGGGAAAGAGTACAATGAGCAGTTCTTC.

Ten or more counts support this clonotype. This chain links TRBV7-6 with TRBJ2-5; 7 bases agree with TRBD1. The junction had 12 bases not matched to a gene; V was cut back by 9 bases and J by 5 bases. Germline V gene sequence: CDR1 SGHVS, CDR2 FNYEAQ. This CDR3 spans 14 amino acids. DNA for the CDR3: TGTGCCAGTACAAGCCCACAGGGGACGGAGACCCAGTACTTC. Translation: CASTSPQGTETQYF. The full variable domain, in which reference TRBV7-6 and TRBJ2-5 provide the parts outside the CDR3, is GAGVSQSPRYKVTKRGQDVALRCDPISGHVSLYWYRQALGQGPEFLTYFNYEAQQDKSGLPNDRFSAERPEGSISTLTIQRTEQRDSAMYRCASTSPQGTETQYFGPGTRLLVL.

The V gene is TRBV7-9, the J gene TRBJ2-1; 8 bases are shared with TRBD2. V was clipped by 5 bases and J by 7 bases; unmatched bases: 10. Germline CDR1 SEHNR, CDR2 FQNEAQ (reference sequence). The CDR3 is made up of 15 amino acids. The CDR3: CASSEVSGGLNEQFF. DNA of the CDR3: TGTGCCAGCAGCGAGGTGAGCGGGGGATTAAATGAGCAGTTCTTC.

This sequence joins TRBV6-5 and TRBJ2-5, with D uncertain. CDR3 length: 11 residues. Germline lookup yields CDR1 MNHEY and CDR2 SVGAGI. Trimming cost V 2 bases and J 7 bases, with 5 bases left between them. Written as DNA, the CDR3 is TGTGCCAGCAGTTACCGCAGGACCCAGTACTTC. Translation gives CASSYRRTQYF.

This clonotype appeared many times. The rearrangement uses TRBV2 and TRBJ2-1; 10 bases fit TRBD2. Germline V gene sequence: CDR1 SNHLY, CDR2 FYNNEI. The CDR3 is 16 residues long. J was trimmed by 4 bases and V by 8 bases; bases with no gene match: 11. CDR3 coding DNA: TGTGCCAGCGACCGACTAGCGGGCTCCAGGTACAATGAGCAGTTCTTC. Protein sequence: CASDRLAGSRYNEQFF.

This clonotype has ten or more counts. This chain links TRBV4-1 with TRBJ1-5; D call uncertain. Germline V gene sequence: CDR1 MGHRA, CDR2 YSYEKL. The CDR3 has 16 residues. The V gene lost 1 base and the J gene lost 0 bases, with 10 bases spanning the gap. The CDR3 sequence: CASSQGTHYSNQPQHF. The DNA of the CDR3 is TGCGCCAGCAGCCAAGGAACCCATTATAGCAATCAGCCCCAGCATTTT.

This clonotype was recorded many times. V gene TRBV29-1 combines with J gene TRBJ2-5, with D tentatively TRBD2 (5 bases). The CDR3 length is 13 residues. Germline lookup yields CDR1 SQVTM and CDR2 ANQGSEA. V shed 7 bases and J shed 2 bases, with 14 bases lying between them. The CDR3 region has the DNA TGCAGCGCAGACCGGCCGGGGCAAGAGACCCAGTACTTC. Translated, it gives CSADRPGQETQYF.

This rearrangement joins TRBV4-3 to TRBJ2-7; D might be TRBD1 or TRBD2, each matching 7 bases. Germline loops: CDR1 LGHNA, CDR2 YSLEER. Trimming removed 4 bases at V and 1 base at J, with 17 bases between. The CDR3 is 16 amino acids. The CDR3 DNA follows: TGCGCCAGCAGCCTGGACAGGTCGGGGGGTTCCTACGAGCAGTACTTC. Amino acid sequence: CASSLDRSGGSYEQYF.

V and J are TRBV5-1 and TRBJ2-7; a possible D gene is TRBD2 (6 bases). Germline CDR1 is SGHRS and CDR2 is YFSETQ. V lost 3 bases, J lost 0 bases, and 16 bases lay in between. The CDR3 loop spans 16 amino acids. The CDR3 DNA sequence: TGCGCCAGCAGCTGGTTGCATGGAGGGAGCTCCTACGAGCAGTACTTC. This translates into CASSWLHGGSSYEQYF.

This clonotype was observed a few times. The genes are TRBV4-3 and TRBJ2-3, with a possible D match to TRBD2 (6 bases). Looked up from germline, CDR1 is LGHNA and CDR2 is YSLEER. Trimming cost V 0 bases and J 0 bases, with 16 bases left between them. This CDR3 spans 18 amino acids. The CDR3 is CASSQEGRGRLSTDTQYF. For the CDR3, the DNA is TGCGCCAGCAGCCAAGAAGGGCGGGGTAGGTTGAGCACAGATACGCAGTATTTT.

In this sample, this clonotype turned up many times. This rearrangement joins TRBV5-1 to TRBJ1-1, with D possibly matching TRBD1 (5 bases). Germline lookup yields CDR1 SGHRS and CDR2 YFSETQ. This CDR3 has 13 amino acids. Trimming took 1 base from V and 6 from J, leaving 10 bases between them. The CDR3 spells CASSLWGDAEAFF. For the CDR3, the DNA is TGCGCCAGCAGCTTGTGGGGGGACGCTGAAGCTTTCTTT.

This clonotype was picked up a small number of times. J is TRBJ2-3 and V is TRBV7-2, with D possibly TRBD2 on 6 matching bases. The CDR3 consists of 16 residues. Trimming pared 1 base from V and 1 base from J, leaving 12 bases between. The germline V gene has CDR1 SGHTA and CDR2 FQGNSA. The CDR3 bases are TGTGCCAGCAGCTTAGTTGGGGGGAGCCGCACAGATACGCAGTATTTT. Amino acid sequence: CASSLVGGSRTDTQYF.